This TCR beta chain comes out of a study of cytomegalovirus exposure and HLA in healthy donors (dated by TCRdb to about 2017). Describing the broader study: In an earlier analysis of some 550 of the donors, about 270 Gb of sequence data and roughly 100 million unique TCR beta sequences from about 179 million T cells were reported. The study profiled the T cell repertoires of under 850 subjects by immunosequencing and related them to cytomegalovirus serostatus. Genome-wide SNP genotypes for about three fifths of the roughly 670 donors were used in a later genetic analysis, which treated that subset as a discovery cohort. To predict cytomegalovirus infection status, the study brought together high-throughput TCR immunosequencing, statistical association of individual TCRs with disease status, and machine learning. The later analysis used no new phenotypic data to find candidate immune exposures, relying instead on TCR beta sequences and their occurrence across donors. HLA typing covered class I and class II loci at four-digit resolution. A separate validation cohort of approximately 120 different subjects was used in addition to the 666-subject first cohort. Of the roughly 400 genotyped donors, approximately 80% fell in the genetic ancestry cluster associated with self-reported Caucasian donors. Alongside the repertoire data, information on donor age, sex, ethnicity and CMV serostatus was compiled. All discovery cohort repertoires had been generated on a single sequencing platform. The study was designed to test whether signatures of past pathogen exposure could be identified by cataloging public T cell receptors. Typing coverage varied by locus: roughly 629-630 donors for A, B, C, DRB1 and DQB1; roughly 500 for DQA1; approximately 570 for DPA1; fewer than 480 for DPB1. To decide whether each TCR beta V gene segment behaved as functional or pseudogenic, an earlier analysis of approximately 590 of the donors relied on high-throughput TCR beta sequencing. Because of strong linkage in the cohort, roughly five DR-DQ haplotypes were treated as single units for association and clustering. Among around 400 genotyped donors of the cohort, an average of approximately 200,000 unique TCR beta nucleotide sequences was sequenced per donor, of which about 19% were non-productive. In a later analysis, previously published TCR beta repertoires from fewer than 750 donors were re-analyzed and high-resolution HLA genotyping was added so that TCR occurrence patterns could be studied. An early release that covered about 600 HLA-typed donors contained 300 to 350 gigabases of sequencing data and 80 million or so unique TCR sequences.

This clone was picked up a small number of times. The target of this receptor is not known. Base qualities are missing; no much larger clone stands one base away. The cohort consisted of hundreds of healthy bone marrow donors. At the time of sampling, all cohort members were nominally healthy, though unrecorded immune exposures were likely present. The donor tested CMV seropositive and was one of the 289 seropositive cohort members. A peripheral blood sample was collected from each donor, and TCR beta sequencing was performed on peripheral blood mononuclear cells. Genomic DNA was extracted from the blood cell samples with the Qiagen DNeasy Blood Extraction Kit. The receptor library was made with the immunoSEQ multiplex PCR assay. For the multiplex PCR, a mixture combining 60 forward primers for TCR Vbeta segments and 13 reverse primers for TCR Jbeta segments was used. A multiplex PCR assay on genomic DNA amplified the CDR3 region of rearranged TCR beta genes. The amplified TCR beta libraries were sequenced on the Illumina HiSeq System as 87-base-pair reads. On the authors' methods: Across the 600 to 700 repertoires, a later analysis counted 75 million to 90 million unique TCR beta chains, roughly 11 million of which were shared by at least two donors. Raw reads were error-corrected and collapsed into unique sequences by a nearest-neighbor algorithm in which closely related sequences were merged to remove PCR and sequencing errors. To assign V, D and J gene segments, CDR3 sequences were aligned to IMGT reference sequences. For a sequence to be retained, a match of at least six nucleotides was required to both a V gene segment and a J gene segment. A rearrangement was called productive if the CDR3 had no stop codons and remained in frame with V and J, and every other rearrangement was called non-productive. Following IMGT convention, CDR3 was defined as the stretch from the second conserved V-encoded cysteine up to the conserved J-encoded phenylalanine. Sequences without an unambiguous match to a single V gene segment were excluded from the earlier analysis of approximately 600 of the donors. In an earlier analysis of around 600 of the donors, V segments were called functional above 56.7% productive rearrangements and were called segregating when the between-donor standard deviation exceeded 5%. A statistical classification framework was built to diagnose cytomegalovirus status from the catalog of TCR beta chain sequences. In a later analysis, TCR nucleotide sequences were compared against IMGT/GENE-DB human TR gene sequences so that V and J genes could be assigned. Using the TCRdist pipeline, a later analysis assigned CDR3 sequences along with most-parsimonious VDJ recombination scenarios. In a later analysis, each TCR beta chain was defined by its CDR3 amino acid sequence together with its V-gene family, and reads without a unique V-gene family were excluded. In a later analysis, 550 to 650 highly shared, low-generation-probability nucleotide sequences were removed to address suspected cross-contamination and a sequencing artifact. A later analysis calculated a clonal expansion index for each public chain from normalized within-repertoire ranks of inferred template counts. In a later analysis, generation probabilities were computed using a VDJ recombination model fitted to out-of-frame rearrangements, and the results were checked against IGoR. Hypergeometric tests were used in a later analysis to score TCR-TCR, TCR-HLA and TCR-CMV co-occurrence, with a repertoire-size bias correction applied to the TCR pairs. False discovery rates were estimated in a later analysis by permuting HLA or CMV assignments 20 times. In a later analysis, co-occurring TCRs were grouped with DBSCAN, and TCRdist sequence similarity was added when clustering was performed within HLA-allele-positive subsets. Co-occurrence clustering excluded repertoires with fewer than 30,000 or more than 120,000 public chains, plus five with anomalous nucleotide sharing. TCRdb holds this immuneACCESS table with in-frame rearrangements only. Some clones are missing; in checked studies, unresolved V genes explain under half, and the rest has no known cause. That table gives V, J and clone size, and the DNA gave D and trimming. Counted in this sample were about 190,000 clones; around three quarters of them appeared once. 13% to 15% of the sample is taken by the ten largest.

Sequences SEHNR (CDR1) and FQNEAQ (CDR2) are obtained from the germline V gene (reference sequence). From cysteine to phenylalanine, the CDR3 is 16 amino acids long. Solely the CDR3 DNA is kept, with 48 bases framed from the first base. V sheds 0 bases and J sheds 5 bases, leaving 14 bases between their ends. Points the paper makes about the study in general: Because HLA typing was missing for some donors at each locus, association tests included only the typed subset. Compared with equally common non-associated chains, HLA-associated TCR beta chains in a later analysis were more clonally expanded and had lower generation probabilities. Roughly 15 rarely observed V segments, including chromosome 9 orphons, were excluded from the earlier analysis of approximately 600 of the donors because counts were too low. It was suggested by the authors that the approach could potentially be generalized to other disease states and immunological phenotypes. Most CMV-associated TCR beta chains appeared to be HLA-restricted in a later analysis, and the HLA associations seemed to be driven largely by CMV exposure. In vitro tests confirmed that three of the cytomegalovirus-associated TCR beta chains recognize cytomegalovirus antigens. According to a later analysis, parvovirus B19, influenza, CMV and Epstein-Barr virus appeared linked to several top co-occurrence clusters. The presence/absence analyses assumed that sequencing depth was roughly uniform across donors, and that assumption may not be true. According to a later analysis, TCR association rates differed among HLA loci, with DRB1 alleles showing the most associated TCRs and HLA-C alleles showing the fewest. The classifier was reported to diagnose cytomegalovirus status with high specificity and sensitivity in both the original cohort and the validation cohort. Linkage disequilibrium might explain the correlated functional status among segregating V segments, but an unknown experimental factor could not be ruled out. Most TCR sequences were observed very rarely across donors, whereas some public TCRs were present in many individuals. In a later genetic analysis, a missense DCLRE1C variant was associated with V-gene and J-gene trimming of TCR beta chains, and the association was replicated in an independent cohort. An earlier analysis of approximately 600 of the donors showed that most TCR beta V segments appeared in productive rearrangements either about 87% or about 30% of the time, which broadly matched IMGT annotations. A further reported finding was that TCR beta sequences accurately predicted the HLA-A and HLA-B alleles for most subjects in the first cohort. The sequencing pipeline was judged likely to have produced a cluster of highly shared sequence variants as a technical artifact. According to a later genetic analysis, donors in an Asian-associated ancestry cluster had fewer N-insertions in productive TCRs than the approximately 630-donor mean. Because the 87-base-pair reads could not distinguish some IMGT-functional V segments, including TRBV6-2 and TRBV6-3, those segments were excluded. When HLA alleles, especially DR and DQ, strongly co-occurred, attributing TCR associations to individual alleles was difficult. A later analysis associated about 17,000 TCR beta sequences with specific HLA alleles at a false discovery rate of 0.05. The study listed 150 to 200 TCR beta chains as associated with cytomegalovirus. This cohort had only TCR beta chains sequenced, and the lack of alpha or paired-chain data limited which features could be detected. For the cohort, immune exposure information was limited to CMV serostatus.

The sequencing sample was made of PBMCs. This receptor chain uses TRBV7-9 and TRBJ2-1; perhaps TRBD2 is the D gene, with 5 bases matching. The TCR originated in a woman in her twenties or thirties in good health and CMV-seropositive. The CDR3 region reads CASSLAPRDYHNEQFF. The DNA is TGTGCCAGCAGCTTAGCCCCCCGCGACTACCACAATGAGCAGTTCTTC.